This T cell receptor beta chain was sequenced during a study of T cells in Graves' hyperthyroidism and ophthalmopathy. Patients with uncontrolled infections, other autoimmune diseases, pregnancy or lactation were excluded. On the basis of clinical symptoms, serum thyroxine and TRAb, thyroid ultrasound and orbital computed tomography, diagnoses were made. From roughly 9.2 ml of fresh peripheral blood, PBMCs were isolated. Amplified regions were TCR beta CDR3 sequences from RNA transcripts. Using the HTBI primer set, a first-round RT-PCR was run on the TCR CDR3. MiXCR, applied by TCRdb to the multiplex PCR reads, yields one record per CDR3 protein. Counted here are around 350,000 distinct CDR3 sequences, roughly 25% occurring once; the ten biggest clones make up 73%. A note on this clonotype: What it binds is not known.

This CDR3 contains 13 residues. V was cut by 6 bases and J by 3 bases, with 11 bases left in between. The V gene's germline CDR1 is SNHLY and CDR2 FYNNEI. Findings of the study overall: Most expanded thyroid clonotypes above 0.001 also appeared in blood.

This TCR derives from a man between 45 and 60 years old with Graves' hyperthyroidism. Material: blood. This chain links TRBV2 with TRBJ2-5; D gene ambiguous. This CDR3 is CASSRSGEETQYF. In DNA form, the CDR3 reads TGTGCCAGCAGCCGCAGTGGTGAAGAGACCCAGTACTTC.